These T cell receptor beta chains were read from a single sample in a study of CD8 T cells in Susac syndrome. TCRdb fed the immunoSEQ multiplex PCR reads into MiXCR, producing one record per CDR3 protein. The data hold approximately 200,000 distinct CDR3 sequences, with approximately 94% observed a single time. The sample consisted of CD4+ T cells from PBMCs. The receptor source for this set is a human donor with multiple sclerosis. The CDR3 runs from the conserved cysteine through the conserved F or W. The order of the fields is V gene, J gene, CDR3 protein.

TRBV9	TRBJ1-5	CASSEEGDQPQHF
TRBV4-1	TRBJ2-3	CASSQEGARDTQYF
TRBV3-1	TRBJ2-7	CASSQRLHGEQYF
TRBV4-1	TRBJ1-2	CASSQVNMGWVDGYTF
TRBV29-1	TRBJ1-1	CSVEEQNTEAFF
TRBV5-4	TRBJ2-3	CASSLAGNTQYF
TRBV20-1	TRBJ2-7	CSAQLTGSGEQYF
TRBV20-1	TRBJ1-2	CSASHSFDYGYTF
TRBV20-1	TRBJ2-5	CSASIAGAQETQYF
TRBV2	TRBJ2-5	CASSRGSLYQETQYF
TRBV29-1	TRBJ2-1	CSVKQEMVQFF
TRBV29-1	TRBJ2-6	CSAAEWIGPGANVLTF
TRBV14	TRBJ1-5	CASSKGTDQPQHF